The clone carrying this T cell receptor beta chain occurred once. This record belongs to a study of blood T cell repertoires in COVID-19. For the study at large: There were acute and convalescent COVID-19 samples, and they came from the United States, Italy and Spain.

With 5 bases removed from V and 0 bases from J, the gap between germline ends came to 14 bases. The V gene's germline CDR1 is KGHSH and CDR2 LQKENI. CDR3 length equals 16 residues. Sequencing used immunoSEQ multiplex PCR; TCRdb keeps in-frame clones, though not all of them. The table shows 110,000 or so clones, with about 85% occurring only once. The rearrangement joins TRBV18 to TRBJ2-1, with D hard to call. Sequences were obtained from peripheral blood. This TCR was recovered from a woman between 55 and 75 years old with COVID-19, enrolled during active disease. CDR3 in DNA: TGTGCCAGCTCAGGTCCAGGCACCACCTCCTACAATGAGCAGTTCTTC. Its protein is CASSGPGTTSYNEQFF.